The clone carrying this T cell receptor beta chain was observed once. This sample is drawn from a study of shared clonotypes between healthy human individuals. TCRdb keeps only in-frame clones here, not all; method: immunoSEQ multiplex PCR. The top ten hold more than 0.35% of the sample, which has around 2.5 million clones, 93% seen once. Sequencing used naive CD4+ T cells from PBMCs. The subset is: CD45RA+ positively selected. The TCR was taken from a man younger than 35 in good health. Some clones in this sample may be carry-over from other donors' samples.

The CDR3 sequence is CSVSLGGEDEQYF. CDR3 nucleotide sequence: TGCAGCGTTAGCCTTGGGGGGGAGGACGAGCAGTACTTC. The chain uses TRBV29-1 and TRBJ2-7, with TRBD2 identical over 7 bases. The CDR3 sequence is 13 residues long. Germline V gives CDR1 SQVTM, CDR2 ANQGSEA. Losses at the gene ends were 5 bases for V and 5 bases for J; bases not matched to a gene: 9.